Below, one T cell receptor beta chain is given with its context. V trimming: 5 bases; J trimming: 4 bases; junction bases outside the gene matches: 2. The CDR3 is 14 residues long. CDR1 and CDR2 (germline): MNHEY, SVGAGI. 13 Jbeta primers and 60 Vbeta primers were used for the PCR. Repertoires were generated with immunoSEQ multiplex PCR, while TCRdb's copy carries only in-frame clones and drops some. The sample includes some 130,000 clones, 70% to 80% of them seen just once. This record belongs to a study of cytomegalovirus exposure and HLA in healthy donors. The receptor's source is a man in his thirties or forties in good health and CMV-seronegative. Material: PBMCs. The chain links TRBV6-5 to TRBJ1-5, with 10 bases matching TRBD1. CDR3 sequence (DNA): TGTGCCAGCAGTAGGACAGGGGGGAATCAGCCCCAGCATTTT. It translates to CASSRTGGNQPQHF.